Given below is one T cell receptor (beta chain) in context. Its specificity is unknown. Sequencing used immunoSEQ multiplex PCR; TCRdb keeps in-frame clones, though not all of them. The sample consists of approximately 140,000 clones, around 93% of them appearing once. This sample was included in a study of T cell responses to AZD1222 COVID-19 vaccine. Germline-derived CDR1 and CDR2 are LNHDA and SQIVND (reference sequence). This CDR3 contains 14 residues. The V gene lost 6 bases and the J gene lost 3 bases, with 12 bases spanning the gap. Notes on the study in general: Rises in breadth and depth of Spike-specific TCRs came after two AZD1222 doses.

The gene calls are TRBV19 and TRBJ1-5; D gene ambiguous. This receptor was identified in an adult in good health. This material consisted of peripheral blood, taken on day 0 of AZD1222 vaccination. Here the CDR3 reads CASSRGRNNQPQHF. CDR3 nucleotide sequence: TGTGCCAGTAGCCGTGGACGGAACAATCAGCCCCAGCATTTT.